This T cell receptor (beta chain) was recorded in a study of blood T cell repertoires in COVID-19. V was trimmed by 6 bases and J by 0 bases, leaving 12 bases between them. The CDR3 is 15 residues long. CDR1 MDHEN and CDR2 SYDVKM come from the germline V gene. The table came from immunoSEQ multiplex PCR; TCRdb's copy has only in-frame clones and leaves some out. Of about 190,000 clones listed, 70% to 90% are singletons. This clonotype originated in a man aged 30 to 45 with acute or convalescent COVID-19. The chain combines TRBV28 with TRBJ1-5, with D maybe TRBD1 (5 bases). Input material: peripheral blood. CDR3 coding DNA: TGTGCCAGCAGCTTGGGGGGGGATAGCAATCAGCCCCAGCATTTT. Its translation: CASSLGGDSNQPQHF.